Listed here are 11 T cell receptor beta chains from one sample, sequenced in a study of T cells in Graves' hyperthyroidism and ophthalmopathy. Amplified regions were TCR beta CDR3 sequences from RNA transcripts. First-round RT-PCR targeting the TCR CDR3 was performed with the HTBI primer set. TCRdb used MiXCR to reprocess the multiplex PCR reads, holding one entry per CDR3 protein. In the table there are a few hundred thousand distinct CDR3 sequences, about an eighth of which are singletons. Material: blood. All receptors derive from a woman aged 18-29 years with Graves' hyperthyroidism.

This clonotype was recorded at least ten times. The CDR3 bases are TGTGCCAGCAGCTTAGTGGCAGGGCGGAACACTGAAGCTTTCTTT. It encodes CASSLVAGRNTEAFF. This chain links TRBV7-2 with TRBJ1-1; possibly TRBD1 for D (5 bases). V lost 1 base and J 1 base, leaving 10 bases between the germline ends. The length of the CDR3 is 15 residues. CDR1 and CDR2 (germline): SGHTA, FQGNSA.

The chain carries TRBV18 and TRBJ1-1; 7 bases fit TRBD1. Germline CDR1 reads KGHSH; CDR2 reads LQKENI. The CDR3 consists of 14 residues. With V trimmed by 6 bases and J by 4 bases, 8 bases remained unmatched. The DNA of the CDR3 is TGTGCCAGCTCGCAGGAGACAGGGATCACTGAAGCTTTCTTT. This codes for CASSQETGITEAFF.

This clonotype came up many times. The chain uses TRBV7-2 and TRBJ2-7, with a tentative D call TRBD1 (5 bases). Germline V CDR1 and CDR2: SGHTA, FQGNSA. The CDR3 spans 16 residues. The V and J ends lost 1 base and 0 bases respectively, with 13 bases between them. The CDR3 is CASSLVALGASYEQYF. CDR3 coding DNA: TGTGCCAGCAGCTTAGTGGCGTTAGGGGCCTCCTACGAGCAGTACTTC.

This clonotype has a handful of counts. The chain links TRBV14 to TRBJ2-5; D perhaps matches TRBD2 (6 bases). The CDR3 has 16 residues. CDR1 SGHDN and CDR2 FVKESK come from the germline V gene. Trimming left V 2 bases short and J 5 bases short, with 18 bases between. CDR3 in amino acids: CASSQRLRTIEETQYF. CDR3 coding DNA: TGTGCCAGCAGCCAAAGGCTACGGACTATTGAGGAGACCCAGTACTTC.

The table lists this clonotype with many counts. The chain couples TRBV12-3 or TRBV12-4 to TRBJ2-1, with 8 bases matching TRBD2. This CDR3 is 14 amino acids long. V was clipped by 8 bases and J by 7 bases; unmatched bases: 10. The CDR3 region is CASSSGPGWNEQFF. The CDR3 nucleotides read TGTGCCAGCTCTAGCGGGCCGGGGTGGAATGAGCAGTTCTTC.

This clonotype was counted at least ten times. J is TRBJ2-5 and V is TRBV20-1; TRBD2 aligns across 9 bases. The CDR3 is 11 amino acids. The J segment lost 5 bases and the V segment lost 6 bases, leaving 1 base of the junction unmatched. Germline CDR1 DFQATT, CDR2 SNEGSKA (reference sequence). DNA of the CDR3: TGCAGTGCAAGCGGGAGGGAGACCCAGTACTTC. This encodes CSASGRETQYF.

This clonotype was found many times. The genes are TRBV2 and TRBJ1-5; D is ambiguous. V lost 4 bases and J 3 bases, leaving 10 bases between the germline ends. CDR1 SNHLY and CDR2 FYNNEI come from the germline V gene. This CDR3 comprises 14 residues. In DNA, the CDR3 is TGTGCCAGCAGTGTCCGGGCCCTCAATCAGCCCCAGCATTTT. Protein product: CASSVRALNQPQHF.

This clonotype came up many times. The rearrangement joins TRBV6-1 to TRBJ1-1; the D is unclear. V gave up 6 bases and J gave up 0 bases, with 20 bases separating them. Germline CDR1 MNHNS, CDR2 SASEGT. This CDR3 is 17 amino acids long. As DNA, the CDR3 is TGTGCCAGCAGGCCAAGTGGACCTAAAAGCCTGAACACTGAAGCTTTCTTT. Translation: CASRPSGPKSLNTEAFF.

The chain recombines TRBV6-1 with TRBJ1-2, with TRBD1 as a possible D gene (5 bases). The CDR3 consists of 12 residues. V gave up 6 bases and J gave up 5 bases, with 10 bases separating them. Per the germline V gene, CDR1 is MNHNS and CDR2 is SASEGT. The CDR3 loop is CASRGLYYGYTF. DNA for the CDR3: TGTGCCAGCAGGGGGCTTTATTATGGCTACACCTTC.

This clonotype was seen repeatedly, ten times or more. V usage is TRBV29-1 and J usage is TRBJ2-1, with 7 nucleotides matching TRBD2. Germline trimming cut 6 bases from V and 9 bases from J; bases unmatched to any gene: 11. The CDR3 is 13 amino acids. Per germline, CDR1 SQVTM and CDR2 ANQGSEA. The CDR3 sequence: CSVENSGRVEQFF. Here the CDR3 DNA reads TGCAGCGTGGAGAATAGCGGGCGGGTTGAGCAGTTCTTC.

This clonotype was found many times. The rearrangement joins TRBV7-9 to TRBJ1-1; D not resolved. Looked up from germline, CDR1 is SEHNR and CDR2 is FQNEAQ (reference sequence). This CDR3 comprises 13 residues. With 2 bases removed from V and 4 bases from J, the gap between germline ends came to 8 bases. The chain's CDR3 is CASSLRESTEAFF. CDR3 DNA: TGTGCCAGCAGCTTACGGGAGAGCACTGAAGCTTTCTTT.